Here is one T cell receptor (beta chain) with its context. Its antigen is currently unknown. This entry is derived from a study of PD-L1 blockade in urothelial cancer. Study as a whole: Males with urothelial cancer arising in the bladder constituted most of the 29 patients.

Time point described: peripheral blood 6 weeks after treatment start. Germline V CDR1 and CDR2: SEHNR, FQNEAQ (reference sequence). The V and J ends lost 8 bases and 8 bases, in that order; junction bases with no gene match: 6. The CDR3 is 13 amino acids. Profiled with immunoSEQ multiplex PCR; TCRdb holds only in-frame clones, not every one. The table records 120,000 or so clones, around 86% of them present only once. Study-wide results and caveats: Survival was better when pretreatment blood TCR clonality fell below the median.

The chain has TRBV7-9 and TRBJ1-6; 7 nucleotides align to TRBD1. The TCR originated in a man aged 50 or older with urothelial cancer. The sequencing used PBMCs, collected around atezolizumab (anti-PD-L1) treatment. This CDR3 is CASRRDRDSPLHF. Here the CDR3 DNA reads TGTGCCAGCCGCCGGGACAGAGATTCACCCCTCCACTTT. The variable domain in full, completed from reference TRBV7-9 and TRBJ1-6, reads DTGVSQNPRHKITKRGQNVTFRCDPISEHNRLYWYRQTLGQGPEFLTYFQNEAQLEKSRLLSDRFSAERPKGSFSTLEIQRTEQGDSAMYLCASRRDRDSPLHFGNGTRLTVT.